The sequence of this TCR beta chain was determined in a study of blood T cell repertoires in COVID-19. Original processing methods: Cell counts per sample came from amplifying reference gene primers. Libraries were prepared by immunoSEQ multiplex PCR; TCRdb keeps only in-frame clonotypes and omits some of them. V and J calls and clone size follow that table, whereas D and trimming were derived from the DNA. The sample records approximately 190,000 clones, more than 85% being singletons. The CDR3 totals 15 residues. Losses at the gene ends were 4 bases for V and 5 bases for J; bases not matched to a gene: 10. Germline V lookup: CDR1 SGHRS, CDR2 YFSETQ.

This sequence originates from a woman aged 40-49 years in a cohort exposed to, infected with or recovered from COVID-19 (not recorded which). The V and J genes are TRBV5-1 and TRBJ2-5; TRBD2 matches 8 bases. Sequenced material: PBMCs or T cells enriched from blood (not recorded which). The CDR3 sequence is CASSRGTSGGETQYF. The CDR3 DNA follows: TGCGCCAGCAGCCGCGGGACCTCGGGGGGGGAGACCCAGTACTTC.